Following are 13 T cell receptor beta chains from one sample sequenced in a study of glioma-infiltrating T cells after dendritic cell vaccination. Produced via immunoSEQ multiplex PCR; TCRdb's table is partial and in-frame only. The table has fewer than 110,000 clones, 81% seen once. The sample was blood, taken before dendritic cell vaccination. The origin of the receptors is a human donor with glioblastoma.

The chain links TRBV6-1 to TRBJ1-4; D remains ambiguous. Germline CDR1 and CDR2: MNHNS and SASEGT. Trimming stripped 3 bases from V and 7 bases from J, with 12 bases between. There are 14 residues in the CDR3. The CDR3 here is CASSDWREAEKLFF. The CDR3 coding sequence is TGTGCCAGCAGTGATTGGAGGGAGGCTGAAAAACTGTTTTTT.

V and J are TRBV7-9 and TRBJ2-5; weak D call: TRBD1 (5 bases). The V gene lost 1 base and the J gene lost 1 base, with 10 bases spanning the gap. The CDR3 has 15 amino acids. Germline lookup yields CDR1 SEHNR and CDR2 FQNEAQ (reference sequence). CDR3 bases: TGTGCCAGCAGCTTAGTGCGCAGGGCCCAAGAGACCCAGTACTTC. Translation gives CASSLVRRAQETQYF.

J is TRBJ2-3 and V is TRBV5-1; D unresolved. This CDR3 has 13 residues. Trimming shortened V by 5 bases and J by 4 bases, and 11 bases separated the two germline ends. Germline CDR1 reads SGHRS; CDR2 reads YFSETQ. This CDR3 reads CASRHRSSDTQYF. Here the CDR3 DNA reads TGCGCCAGCAGACACCGGAGTTCAGATACGCAGTATTTT.

This rearrangement joins TRBV10-3 to TRBJ1-2; tentative D call: TRBD1 (6 bases). The germline V gene has CDR1 ENHRY and CDR2 SYGVKD. Trimming shortened V by 10 bases and J by 0 bases, and 12 bases separated the two germline ends. The CDR3 is 13 amino acids. For the CDR3, the DNA is TGTGCCACCAGGACAGACTCTAACTATGGCTACACCTTC. It is translated as CATRTDSNYGYTF.

The genes are TRBV12-5 and TRBJ1-2, with D possibly matching TRBD1 (5 bases). Germline V gives CDR1 LGHNT, CDR2 FRNRAP. This CDR3 region has 14 residues. The V and J ends lost 7 bases and 7 bases respectively, with 19 bases between them. CDR3 nucleotides: TGTGCTAGTGCTTCCCCGACAGCGCAAGGTGGCTACACCTTC. Its protein product is CASASPTAQGGYTF.

This chain uses TRBV19 with TRBJ1-1, with unresolved D. Germline V gene data show CDR1 as LNHDA and CDR2 as SQIVND (reference sequence). The V end lost 6 bases, the J end lost 5 bases, and 13 bases lay between the germline ends. CDR3 length: 13 amino acids. CDR3 nucleotide sequence: TGTGCCAGTAGCAATAGAGATCGGACTGAAGCTTTCTTT. It codes for CASSNRDRTEAFF.

This clone came up a few times. V is TRBV10-3 and J is TRBJ1-6, with D tentatively TRBD1 (5 bases). V gave up 8 bases and J gave up 8 bases, with 16 bases separating them. The germline V gene encodes CDR1 ENHRY and CDR2 SYGVKD. The CDR3 runs 14 residues. CDR3 sequence: CAISREGLDSPLHF. CDR3 bases: TGTGCCATCTCCCGGGAGGGGTTAGATTCACCCCTCCACTTT.

The chain links TRBV11-1 to TRBJ1-1, with D perhaps matching TRBD1 (6 bases). The CDR3 consists of 14 residues. CDR1 is SGHAT, CDR2 FQDESV, per germline (reference sequence). Trimming stripped 2 bases from V and 2 bases from J, with 9 bases between. CDR3 sequence reads: CASSLQGRNTEAFF. CDR3 coding DNA: TGTGCCAGCAGCTTACAGGGGCGAAACACTGAAGCTTTCTTT.

The chain carries TRBV9 and TRBJ2-5, with 7 bases matching TRBD2. CDR1 and CDR2 (germline): SGDLS, YYNGEE. The CDR3 loop spans 14 amino acids. Unmatched junction bases numbered 8, after V lost 4 bases and J lost 5 bases. The CDR3 sequence is CASSSRAGAETQYF. The CDR3 coding sequence is TGTGCCAGCAGCTCTCGGGCGGGAGCCGAGACCCAGTACTTC.

Concerning this clone itself: The sample has other DNA sequences that encode this CDR3 too. V usage is TRBV7-2 and J usage is TRBJ2-3; possibly TRBD2 for D (6 bases). The CDR3 is 15 residues long. Germline-derived CDR1 and CDR2 are SGHTA and FQGNSA. V was pared by 3 bases and J by 3 bases, with 13 bases between. The CDR3 sequence: CASSLRGGSTDTQYF. CDR3 DNA: TGTGCCAGCAGCTTGCGGGGTGGCTCGACAGATACGCAGTATTTT.

Regarding this clone: One junction end disagrees with the germline gene, perhaps due to a read error. The rearrangement links TRBV7-2 to TRBJ2-7; D might be TRBD1 (5 bases). There are 16 residues in the CDR3. Germline V gene lookup returns CDR1 SGHTA and CDR2 FQGNSA. CDR3 loop: CASSQDIIGREVEQYF. CDR3 sequence (DNA): TGCGCCAGCAGCCAAGATATTATAGGCAGGGAAGTGGAGCAGTACTTC.

This sequence joins TRBV2 and TRBJ2-7; TRBD1 matches at 10 bases. The germline V gene encodes CDR1 SNHLY and CDR2 FYNNEI. This CDR3 is 14 amino acids long. The V gene end was trimmed by 6 bases and the J gene end by 2 bases; junction bases not matched to a gene: 4. The CDR3 loop reads CASSWDRGAYEQYF. The DNA for the CDR3 is TGTGCCAGCAGCTGGGACAGGGGAGCCTACGAGCAGTACTTC. The full variable domain, rest sourced from reference TRBV2 and TRBJ2-7, is EPEVTQTPSHQVTQMGQEVILRCVPISNHLYFYWYRQILGQKVEFLVSFYNNEISEKSEIFDDQFSVERPDGSNFTLKIRSTKLEDSAMYFCASSWDRGAYEQYFGPGTRLTVT.

V and J are TRBV2 and TRBJ1-4; D not certain. The V end was cut by 6 bases, the J end by 3 bases, with 17 bases between. CDR1 and CDR2 (germline): SNHLY, FYNNEI. The CDR3 is 16 amino acids. The CDR3 region is CASSAITGVSNEKLFF. The CDR3 nucleotides read TGTGCCAGCAGCGCCATTACCGGGGTTTCTAATGAAAAACTGTTTTTT.